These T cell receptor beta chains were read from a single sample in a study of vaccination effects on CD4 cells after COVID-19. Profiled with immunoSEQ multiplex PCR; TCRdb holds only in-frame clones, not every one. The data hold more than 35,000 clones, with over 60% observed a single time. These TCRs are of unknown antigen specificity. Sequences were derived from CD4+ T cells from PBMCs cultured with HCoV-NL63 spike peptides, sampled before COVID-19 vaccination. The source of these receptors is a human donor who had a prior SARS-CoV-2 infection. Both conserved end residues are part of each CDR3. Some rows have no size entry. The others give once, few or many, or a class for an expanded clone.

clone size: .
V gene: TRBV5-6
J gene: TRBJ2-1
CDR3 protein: CASSLGGRLNEQFF

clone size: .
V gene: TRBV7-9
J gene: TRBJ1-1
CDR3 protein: CASSLVGPMNTEAFF

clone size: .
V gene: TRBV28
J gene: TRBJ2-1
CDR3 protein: CASSLAGTYNEQFF

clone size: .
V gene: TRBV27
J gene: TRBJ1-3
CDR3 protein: CASSRTGVLSGNTIYF

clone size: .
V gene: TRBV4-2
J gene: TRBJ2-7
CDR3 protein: CASSPPPGASGEQYF

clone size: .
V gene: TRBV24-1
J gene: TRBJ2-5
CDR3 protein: CATNPGTGFETQYF

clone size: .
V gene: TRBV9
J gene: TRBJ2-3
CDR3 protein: CASSGTSGALSTDTQYF

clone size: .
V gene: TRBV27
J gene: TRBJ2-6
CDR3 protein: CASSSNRAGANVLTF

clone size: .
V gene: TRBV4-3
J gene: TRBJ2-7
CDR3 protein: CASSQDYGNYEQYF

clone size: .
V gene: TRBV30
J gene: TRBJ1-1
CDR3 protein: CAGGQLLNTEAFF

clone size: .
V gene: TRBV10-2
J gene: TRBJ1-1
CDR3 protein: CASSDGGVRTTEAFF

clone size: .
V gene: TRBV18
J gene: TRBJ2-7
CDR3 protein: CASSRQGNSYEQYF

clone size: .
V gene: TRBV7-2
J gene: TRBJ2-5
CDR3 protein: CASSPRTTQETQYF

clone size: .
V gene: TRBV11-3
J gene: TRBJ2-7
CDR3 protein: CASNPGQRYEQYF

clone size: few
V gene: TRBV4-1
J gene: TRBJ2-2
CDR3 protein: CASKPKDFPPNTGELFF

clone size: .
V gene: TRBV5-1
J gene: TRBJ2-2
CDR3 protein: CASSLPDSGTSGRGDSGELFF

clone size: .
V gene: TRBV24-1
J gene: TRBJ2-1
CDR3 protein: CATSDSMDRGTYNEQFF

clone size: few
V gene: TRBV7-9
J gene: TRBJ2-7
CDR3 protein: CASSLTGASYEQYF

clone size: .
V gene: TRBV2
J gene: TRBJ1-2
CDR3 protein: CASSETMFYGYTF

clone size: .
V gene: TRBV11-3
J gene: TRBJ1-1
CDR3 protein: CASSDYGTEAFF

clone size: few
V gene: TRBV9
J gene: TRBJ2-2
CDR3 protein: CASSPNRVAAGELFF

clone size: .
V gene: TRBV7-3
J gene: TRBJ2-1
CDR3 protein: CASSSSGSYNEQFF

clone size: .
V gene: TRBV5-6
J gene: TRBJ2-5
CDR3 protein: CASSNLKGGETQYF

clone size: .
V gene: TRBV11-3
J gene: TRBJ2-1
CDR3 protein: CASSDFGDEQFF

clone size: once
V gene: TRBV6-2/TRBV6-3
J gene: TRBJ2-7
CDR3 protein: CASSYTREVEQYF

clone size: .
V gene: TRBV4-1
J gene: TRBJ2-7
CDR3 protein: CASSQQQAYRPYEQYF

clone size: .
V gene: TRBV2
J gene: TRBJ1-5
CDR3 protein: CASSPDLVVNQPQHF

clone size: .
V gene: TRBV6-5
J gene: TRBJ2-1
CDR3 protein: CASRRTSGAYNEQFF

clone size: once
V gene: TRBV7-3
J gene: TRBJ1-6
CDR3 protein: CASSWTGGHNSPLHF

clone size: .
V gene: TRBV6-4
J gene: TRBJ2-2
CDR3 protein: CASSEAGDTGELFF

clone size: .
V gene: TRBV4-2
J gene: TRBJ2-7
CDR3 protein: CASSQAGGGTTHPYEQYF

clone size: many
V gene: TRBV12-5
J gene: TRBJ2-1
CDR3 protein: CASGLVLFGQGRVGAEQFF

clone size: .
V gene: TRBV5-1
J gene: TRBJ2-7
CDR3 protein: CASSLGPQGSLYEQYF

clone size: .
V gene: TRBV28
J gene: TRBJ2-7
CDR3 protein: CAVGAVSYEQYF

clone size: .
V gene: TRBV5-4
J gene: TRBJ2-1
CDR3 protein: CASSHQGGLEQFF

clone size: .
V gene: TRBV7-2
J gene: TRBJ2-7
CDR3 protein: CASRQDPGGEQYF

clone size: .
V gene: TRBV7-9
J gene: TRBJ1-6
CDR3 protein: CASSLQGDGNSPLHF

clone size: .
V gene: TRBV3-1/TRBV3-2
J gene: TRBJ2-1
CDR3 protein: CASSQTAGTSGRNEQFF